Presented here are 15 T cell receptor beta chains from one specimen sequenced in a study of cytomegalovirus exposure and HLA in healthy donors. Here immunoSEQ multiplex PCR was the method, and the copy in TCRdb shows in-frame clones only, minus some. The profile shows over 200,000 clones, around 88% of them singletons. Sequenced: PBMCs. These receptor sequences come from a young woman in good health and CMV-seronegative.

The rearrangement links TRBV9 to TRBJ2-3, with TRBD1 identical over 8 bases. Germline V gene sequence: CDR1 SGDLS, CDR2 YYNGEE. CDR3 length: 15 amino acids. J was trimmed by 4 bases and V by 0 bases; bases with no gene match: 4. CDR3 bases: TGTGCCAGCAGCGTAGAGGGGGACAGGTCAGATACGCAGTATTTT. Protein sequence: CASSVEGDRSDTQYF.

This clone was seen once. The rearrangement uses TRBV27 and TRBJ2-7; 7 positions match TRBD2. This CDR3 contains 17 residues. V was pared by 6 bases and J by 3 bases, with 17 bases of the junction left unmatched. Looked up from germline, CDR1 is MNHEY and CDR2 is SMNVEV (reference sequence). In DNA form, the CDR3 reads TGTGCCAGCAGCTCCCTTACTAGCGCCCAGCGGTACTACGAGCAGTACTTC. As protein: CASSSLTSAQRYYEQYF.

This chain joins TRBV28 and TRBJ1-2, with D unclear. The CDR3 runs to 14 residues. V was pared by 1 base and J by 7 bases, with 13 bases between. Germline V gene sequence: CDR1 MDHEN, CDR2 SYDVKM. CDR3 loop: CASSLSEALGGYTF. The CDR3 coding sequence is TGTGCCAGCAGTTTATCCGAGGCTCTAGGTGGCTACACCTTC.

The chain has TRBV6-1 and TRBJ1-5; D is unresolved. The CDR3 is 14 residues long. V was cut by 7 bases and J by 2 bases, with 12 bases left in between. Looked up from germline, CDR1 is MNHNS and CDR2 is SASEGT. The CDR3 reads CASKAGIGNQPQHF. CDR3 nucleotides: TGTGCCAGCAAGGCAGGAATTGGCAATCAGCCCCAGCATTTT.

The chain combines TRBV4-1 with TRBJ2-7, with a possible D match to TRBD1 (5 bases). Deletions cut 8 bases from V and 2 bases from J, with 19 bases between. Looked up from germline, CDR1 is MGHRA and CDR2 is YSYEKL. The CDR3 totals 15 residues. CDR3 nucleotide sequence: TGCGCCAGCCGCCCGTGGCAGGGTGGGACCTACGAGCAGTACTTC. It is translated as CASRPWQGGTYEQYF.

CDR3 region: CASSASTGGTGNTIYF. The CDR3 nucleotides read TGTGCCAGCAGCGCTTCGACAGGGGGCACGGGAAACACCATATATTTT. The chain uses TRBV7-8 and TRBJ1-3; 10 positions match TRBD1. CDR3 size: 16 residues. Germline loops: CDR1 SGHVS, CDR2 FQNEAQ. The J segment lost 4 bases and the V segment lost 5 bases, leaving 8 bases of the junction unmatched.

The chain combines TRBV14 with TRBJ2-2, with D tentatively TRBD2 (7 bases). V was pared by 5 bases and J by 5 bases, with 15 bases between. The CDR3 is 15 residues long. Per the germline V gene, CDR1 is SGHDN and CDR2 is FVKESK. CDR3 amino acids: CASSGRRGRTGELFF. The CDR3 nucleotides read TGTGCCAGCAGCGGGAGGCGGGGGCGTACCGGGGAGCTGTTTTTT.

The chain recombines TRBV5-4 with TRBJ2-1; D might be TRBD1 (5 bases). The V gene lost 0 bases and the J gene lost 6 bases, with 13 bases spanning the gap. The CDR3 runs 15 residues. Germline V gives CDR1 SGHNT, CDR2 YYREEE (reference sequence). CDR3 in amino acids: CASSLDQGLSNEQFF. The CDR3 DNA sequence: TGTGCCAGCAGCTTGGACCAGGGCCTAAGCAATGAGCAGTTCTTC. Using reference TRBV5-4 and TRBJ2-1 for the parts outside the CDR3, the full variable domain is ETGVTQSPTHLIKTRGQQVTLRCSSQSGHNTVSWYQQALGQGPQFIFQYYREEENGRGNFPPRFSGLQFPNYSSELNVNALELDDSALYLCASSLDQGLSNEQFFGPGTRLTVL.

J is TRBJ2-7 and V is TRBV2; D might be TRBD2 (5 bases). The CDR3 is 14 amino acids. Trimming took off 3 bases at V and 3 bases at J, with 12 bases between the two ends. Germline CDR1 is SNHLY and CDR2 is FYNNEI. Here the CDR3 DNA reads TGTGCCAGCAGTGAGGGCGGGTTAAGCTACGAGCAGTACTTC. The encoded protein is CASSEGGLSYEQYF.

The chain combines TRBV2 with TRBJ1-4, with unresolved D. The V end lost 7 bases, the J end lost 0 bases, and 9 bases lay between the germline ends. The CDR3 length is 14 residues. Germline V gene data show CDR1 as SNHLY and CDR2 as FYNNEI. CDR3 in amino acids: CASKSPATNEKLFF. The CDR3 bases are TGTGCCAGCAAGTCACCAGCAACTAATGAAAAACTGTTTTTT.

The chain employs TRBV28 and TRBJ1-1; D unresolved. V was pared by 4 bases and J by 8 bases, with 26 bases between. Germline CDR1 MDHEN, CDR2 SYDVKM. The CDR3 runs 17 residues. The chain's CDR3 is CASSSVLGQKSRAEAFF. CDR3 nucleotide sequence: TGTGCCAGCAGTTCCGTACTAGGGCAGAAAAGCCGGGCGGAAGCTTTCTTT.

The chain recombines TRBV5-4 with TRBJ1-1; D is unresolved. The CDR3 contains 12 residues. The germline V and J ends were trimmed by 2 bases and 4 bases, with 6 bases remaining between them. Germline loops: CDR1 SGHNT, CDR2 YYREEE (reference sequence). Here the CDR3 reads CASSFPGTEAFF. For the CDR3, the DNA is TGTGCCAGCAGCTTCCCCGGCACTGAAGCTTTCTTT. The whole variable domain, filled in from reference TRBV5-4 and TRBJ1-1, reads ETGVTQSPTHLIKTRGQQVTLRCSSQSGHNTVSWYQQALGQGPQFIFQYYREEENGRGNFPPRFSGLQFPNYSSELNVNALELDDSALYLCASSFPGTEAFFGQGTRLTVV.

This chain uses TRBV5-6 with TRBJ2-5, with 10 bases identical to TRBD2. Unmatched junction bases numbered 14, after V lost 5 bases and J lost 4 bases. This CDR3 region has 17 residues. The germline V gene encodes CDR1 SGHDT and CDR2 YYEEEE. The CDR3 nucleotides read TGTGCCAGCAGTCACGGGGCTAGCGGGAGTAGGTCAGAGACCCAGTACTTC. Its protein product is CASSHGASGSRSETQYF.

This clone is a singleton in its sample. The chain recombines TRBV5-1 with TRBJ2-7; TRBD1 aligns across 7 bases. The CDR3 is 15 amino acids. In germline, CDR1 is SGHRS, CDR2 YFSETQ. J was trimmed by 5 bases and V by 4 bases; bases with no gene match: 12. CDR3 coding DNA: TGCGCCAGCAGCGCACTAGACAGGGTTCAGGACGAGCAGTACTTC. Protein product: CASSALDRVQDEQYF.

With regard to this clone: The junction differs from germline at one of its ends, possibly a read error. The chain links TRBV5-1 to TRBJ1-2; D is unclear. Germline loops: CDR1 SGHRS, CDR2 YFSETQ. The CDR3 is made up of 15 amino acids. The CDR3 coding sequence is TGCGCCAGCAGCTTGGCCGGTGACTATAACGATGGCTACACCTTC. Translating gives CASSLAGDYNDGYTF.